A single sample is the source of the 7 T cell receptor beta chains below, sequenced in a study of T cells in Graves' hyperthyroidism and ophthalmopathy. The investigators amplified TCR beta CDR3 regions from RNA transcripts. Carried out on the TCR CDR3, a first-round RT-PCR used the HTBI primer set. MiXCR, run by TCRdb on the multiplex PCR reads, gives a single entry per CDR3 protein. Of fewer than 350,000 distinct CDR3 sequences listed, more than 10% are singletons. Sequencing was done on a sample of blood. These TCRs come from a woman in her twenties or thirties with Graves' hyperthyroidism that later progressed to Graves' ophthalmopathy.

V is TRBV4-1 and J is TRBJ1-6, with a possible D match to TRBD1 (6 bases). Germline values: CDR1 MGHRA, CDR2 YSYEKL. V lost 6 bases and J 3 bases, leaving 18 bases between the germline ends. The CDR3 is made up of 17 amino acids. Here the CDR3 reads CASRAGGATLYNSPLHF. As DNA, the CDR3 is TGCGCCAGCAGGGCCGGGGGGGCCACGCTCTATAATTCACCCCTCCACTTT.

This chain links TRBV24-1 with TRBJ2-6, with TRBD1 matching 8 bases. The CDR3 is made up of 19 amino acids. V shed 11 bases and J 0 bases; nucleotides not matched to a gene: 17. Germline CDR1 KGHDR, CDR2 SFDVKD. The chain's CDR3 is CARTLTGERGISGANVLTF. Here the CDR3 DNA reads TGTGCCAGAACGTTGACAGGGGAACGTGGGATCTCTGGGGCCAACGTCCTGACTTTC.

On this clonotype itself: Just one base apart from a much larger clone, this may be a read error. The chain employs TRBV10-3 and TRBJ1-1; 7 positions agree with TRBD1. After removal of 5 bases from V and 4 bases from J, the junction contained 10 bases not matched to a gene. Per the germline V gene, CDR1 is ENHRY and CDR2 is SYGVKD. This CDR3 has 15 amino acids. CDR3 DNA: TGTGCCATCAGTTCCGTGACAGGGAGTGGCACTGAAGCTTTCTTT. This codes for CAISSVTGSGTEAFF.

This clonotype was seen repeatedly, ten times or more. The rearrangement joins TRBV9 to TRBJ2-1, with a possible D match to TRBD2 (6 bases). Germline CDR1 reads SGDLS; CDR2 reads YYNGEE. Trimming took off 3 bases at V and 5 bases at J, with 18 bases between the two ends. CDR3 length: 16 amino acids. The CDR3 loop reads CASSEGQWRGDNEQFF. The CDR3 DNA reads as TGTGCCAGCAGCGAGGGTCAGTGGCGGGGCGACAATGAGCAGTTCTTC.

Ten or more counts support this clonotype. V usage is TRBV27 and J usage is TRBJ1-4; tentatively, D is TRBD1 (5 bases). CDR3 length: 14 amino acids. V was cut by 5 bases and J by 7 bases, with 14 bases left in between. CDR1 is MNHEY, CDR2 SMNVEV, per germline (reference sequence). The CDR3 nucleotides are TGTGCCAGCAGTCGCCGGGGCGGGGTTGAAAAACTGTTTTTT. Translating gives CASSRRGGVEKLFF.

In its sample, this clonotype was seen many times. J is TRBJ2-2 and V is TRBV20-1; a possible D gene is TRBD2 (6 bases). V was pared by 0 bases and J by 2 bases, with 10 bases between. Germline loops: CDR1 DFQATT, CDR2 SNEGSKA (reference sequence). The CDR3 is made up of 15 amino acids. CDR3 amino acids: CSARDPGLNTGELFF. The DNA of the CDR3 is TGCAGTGCTAGAGATCCGGGACTTAACACCGGGGAGCTGTTTTTT.

This clonotype occurred many times. This chain links TRBV6-2 or TRBV6-3 with TRBJ2-7, with 13 bases lining up with TRBD2. The germline CDR1 and CDR2 sequences are MNHEY and SVGEGT. The CDR3 extends over 19 amino acids. With 0 bases clipped from V and 1 base from J, the junction kept 9 bases outside the gene matches. The CDR3 region is CASSYSFPGTSGISYEQYF. Here the CDR3 DNA reads TGTGCCAGCAGTTACTCTTTTCCCGGGACTAGCGGGATATCCTACGAGCAGTACTTC.